The rows below give T cell receptor beta chains drawn from one sample of a study of T cells after yellow fever vaccination. TCRdb re-derived calls from the 5' RACE reads in MiXCR, one entry per CDR3 protein. The sample yields about 210,000 distinct CDR3 sequences, roughly 6.3% seen once. Specimen: CD4+ T cells sorted from PBMCs, collected on the day of the yellow fever booster vaccination. Source of these receptors: a man aged 30-40 years who received the YFV17D yellow fever vaccine. CDR3s include the opening cysteine and the closing phenylalanine or tryptophan. The D gene is left open where the match is weak. Only some rows state a clone size, as once, few, many or a class for expanded clones.

D gene: .; V gene: TRBV5-1; clone size: many; J gene: TRBJ2-1; CDR3 protein: CASSIREGSSYNEQFF; CDR3 DNA: TGCGCCAGCAGCATTCGAGAGGGGAGCTCCTACAATGAGCAGTTCTTC
D gene: .; V gene: TRBV30; clone size: many; J gene: TRBJ2-7; CDR3 protein: CAWSVSYYEQYF; CDR3 DNA: TGTGCCTGGAGTGTATCGTACTACGAGCAGTACTTC
D gene: .; V gene: TRBV5-1; clone size: many; J gene: TRBJ2-7; CDR3 protein: CASSPFGGASSYEQYF; CDR3 DNA: TGCGCCAGCAGCCCGTTCGGCGGGGCAAGCTCCTACGAGCAGTACTTC
D gene: .; V gene: TRBV5-1; clone size: .; J gene: TRBJ2-7; CDR3 protein: CASSPSQGGMGEQYF; CDR3 DNA: TGCGCCAGCAGCCCCAGCCAGGGGGGAATGGGCGAGCAGTACTTC
D gene: TRBD2; V gene: TRBV27; clone size: few; J gene: TRBJ2-7; CDR3 protein: CASSGRGGRPYEQYF; CDR3 DNA: TGTGCCAGCAGTGGACGCGGCGGGAGACCCTACGAGCAGTACTTC
D gene: .; V gene: TRBV11-2; clone size: few; J gene: TRBJ2-3; CDR3 protein: CASSLVDGTGSTDTQYF; CDR3 DNA: TGTGCCAGCAGCTTAGTTGACGGGACCGGAAGCACAGATACGCAGTATTTT
D gene: TRBD1; V gene: TRBV5-1; clone size: many; J gene: TRBJ1-1; CDR3 protein: CASSSTHWTGVEAFF; CDR3 DNA: TGCGCCAGCAGCTCGACGCATTGGACAGGGGTTGAAGCTTTCTTT
D gene: .; V gene: TRBV30; clone size: .; J gene: TRBJ2-5; CDR3 protein: CAWSAGHPGETQYF; CDR3 DNA: TGTGCCTGGAGTGCGGGACATCCGGGAGAGACCCAGTACTTC
D gene: .; V gene: TRBV5-6; clone size: many; J gene: TRBJ2-1; CDR3 protein: CASTNPNGEMGFF; CDR3 DNA: TGTGCCAGCACCAACCCCAACGGGGAGATGGGGTTCTTC
D gene: .; V gene: TRBV19; clone size: few; J gene: TRBJ2-2; CDR3 protein: CASTFLAGELFF; CDR3 DNA: TGTGCCAGTACATTCCTTGCCGGGGAGCTGTTTTTT
D gene: .; V gene: TRBV2; clone size: few; J gene: TRBJ2-7; CDR3 protein: CASSRGPGEQYF; CDR3 DNA: TGTGCCAGCAGTCGTGGGCCGGGCGAGCAGTACTTC
D gene: TRBD1; V gene: TRBV5-4; clone size: .; J gene: TRBJ2-7; CDR3 protein: CASSQRQGPYEQYF; CDR3 DNA: TGTGCCAGCAGCCAGCGACAGGGTCCATACGAGCAGTACTTC
D gene: .; V gene: TRBV9; clone size: few; J gene: TRBJ1-6; CDR3 protein: CASSPRWEGSLHF; CDR3 DNA: TGTGCCAGCAGCCCGCGGTGGGAGGGGTCCCTCCACTTT
D gene: .; V gene: TRBV6-5; clone size: .; J gene: TRBJ2-1; CDR3 protein: CASSYELGSYNEQFF; CDR3 DNA: TGTGCCAGCAGTTACGAGCTGGGCTCCTACAATGAGCAGTTCTTC
D gene: TRBD1; V gene: TRBV5-1; clone size: few; J gene: TRBJ1-6; CDR3 protein: CASSLGGTGYNSPLHF; CDR3 DNA: TGCGCCAGCAGCTTGGGGGGGACAGGCTATAATTCACCCCTCCACTTT
D gene: .; V gene: TRBV6-5; clone size: many; J gene: TRBJ2-3; CDR3 protein: CASSSLDRLGDTQYF; CDR3 DNA: TGTGCCAGCAGTTCGCTAGACAGGCTGGGAGATACGCAGTATTTT
D gene: TRBD2; V gene: TRBV20-1; clone size: .; J gene: TRBJ2-5; CDR3 protein: CSAPRTSGSSLGQETQYF; CDR3 DNA: TGCAGTGCTCCTCGGACTAGCGGGAGTTCTTTGGGCCAAGAGACCCAGTACTTC
D gene: .; V gene: TRBV5-4; clone size: many; J gene: TRBJ2-3; CDR3 protein: CASSMRVPTDTQYF; CDR3 DNA: TGTGCCAGCAGCATGAGGGTGCCCACAGATACGCAGTATTTT
D gene: .; V gene: TRBV18; clone size: many; J gene: TRBJ2-6; CDR3 protein: CASSPGTGANVLTF; CDR3 DNA: TGTGCCAGCTCACCCGGGACTGGGGCCAACGTCCTGACTTTC
D gene: .; V gene: TRBV4-2; clone size: few; J gene: TRBJ2-1; CDR3 protein: CASSQEASLSNEQFF; CDR3 DNA: TGTGCCAGCAGCCAAGAGGCGTCCCTCAGCAATGAGCAGTTCTTC
D gene: .; V gene: TRBV20-1; clone size: .; J gene: TRBJ2-1; CDR3 protein: CSAMGARRRGFDEQFF; CDR3 DNA: TGCAGTGCCATGGGCGCCCGCCGAAGGGGGTTCGATGAGCAGTTCTTC
D gene: .; V gene: TRBV20-1; clone size: few; J gene: TRBJ2-5; CDR3 protein: CSARAPSGETQYF; CDR3 DNA: TGCAGTGCTAGGGCGCCGTCGGGAGAGACCCAGTACTTC
D gene: TRBD1; V gene: TRBV20-1; clone size: few; J gene: TRBJ1-6; CDR3 protein: CSARGTGGAFNSPLHF; CDR3 DNA: TGCAGTGCTAGGGGGACAGGGGGCGCGTTTAATTCACCCCTCCACTTT
D gene: .; V gene: TRBV19; clone size: few; J gene: TRBJ2-2; CDR3 protein: CASINGGPWAGELFF; CDR3 DNA: TGTGCCAGTATCAACGGGGGACCTTGGGCCGGGGAGCTGTTTTTT
D gene: TRBD1; V gene: TRBV6-2/TRBV6-3; clone size: few; J gene: TRBJ2-1; CDR3 protein: CATEGMTGDHYNEQFF; CDR3 DNA: TGTGCCACCGAGGGGATGACAGGGGACCACTACAATGAGCAGTTCTTC
D gene: TRBD2; V gene: TRBV7-8; clone size: few; J gene: TRBJ2-1; CDR3 protein: CASSLALMGEGDKQFF; CDR3 DNA: TGTGCCAGCAGCTTAGCGCTAATGGGGGAGGGAGATAAGCAGTTCTTC
D gene: .; V gene: TRBV20-1; clone size: .; J gene: TRBJ2-1; CDR3 protein: CSARDGVNEQFF; CDR3 DNA: TGCAGTGCTAGGGACGGGGTTAATGAGCAGTTCTTC
D gene: .; V gene: TRBV5-1; clone size: many; J gene: TRBJ2-7; CDR3 protein: CASSLIGREGEQYF; CDR3 DNA: TGCGCCAGCAGCTTGATTGGGCGCGAGGGGGAGCAGTACTTC
D gene: .; V gene: TRBV7-9; clone size: many; J gene: TRBJ2-5; CDR3 protein: CASSIRQGGETQYF; CDR3 DNA: TGTGCCAGCAGCATACGACAGGGAGGGGAGACCCAGTACTTC
D gene: TRBD2; V gene: TRBV28; clone size: many; J gene: TRBJ2-3; CDR3 protein: CASSIRTSGTTKDTQYF; CDR3 DNA: TGTGCCAGCAGTATAAGGACTAGCGGGACCACCAAGGATACGCAGTATTTT
D gene: .; V gene: TRBV5-1; clone size: .; J gene: TRBJ2-1; CDR3 protein: CASSLAGQLNNEQFF; CDR3 DNA: TGCGCCAGCAGCTTGGCTGGACAGCTCAACAATGAGCAGTTCTTC
D gene: .; V gene: TRBV18; clone size: .; J gene: TRBJ2-5; CDR3 protein: CASSPGAVQETQYF; CDR3 DNA: TGTGCCAGCTCCCCCGGGGCCGTCCAAGAGACCCAGTACTTC
D gene: .; V gene: TRBV20-1; clone size: few; J gene: TRBJ2-1; CDR3 protein: CSAYDSGRDYNEQFF; CDR3 DNA: TGCAGTGCTTACGATAGCGGTAGGGACTACAATGAGCAGTTCTTC
D gene: .; V gene: TRBV10-3; clone size: .; J gene: TRBJ2-5; CDR3 protein: CAISESSVETQYF; CDR3 DNA: TGTGCCATCAGTGAGTCCTCAGTAGAGACCCAGTACTTC
D gene: TRBD1; V gene: TRBV9; clone size: many; J gene: TRBJ2-3; CDR3 protein: CASSFVGTDHTDTQYF; CDR3 DNA: TGTGCCAGCAGCTTCGTGGGGACAGATCACACAGATACGCAGTATTTT
D gene: .; V gene: TRBV7-9; clone size: many; J gene: TRBJ2-3; CDR3 protein: CASRPGNTRLSDTQYF; CDR3 DNA: TGTGCCAGCAGACCTGGGAATACTAGACTATCAGATACGCAGTATTTT
D gene: .; V gene: TRBV7-9; clone size: many; J gene: TRBJ1-1; CDR3 protein: CASSYQGIGTEAFF; CDR3 DNA: TGTGCCAGCAGCTATCAGGGGATCGGAACTGAAGCTTTCTTT
D gene: TRBD2; V gene: TRBV6-2/TRBV6-3; clone size: few; J gene: TRBJ2-1; CDR3 protein: CASSYSSGRDRTEQFF; CDR3 DNA: TGTGCCAGCAGTTACAGTAGCGGGAGGGATAGGACTGAGCAGTTCTTC
D gene: TRBD1; V gene: TRBV15; clone size: many; J gene: TRBJ2-7; CDR3 protein: CATSRDRGYEQYF; CDR3 DNA: TGTGCCACCAGCAGGGACAGGGGCTACGAGCAGTACTTC
D gene: .; V gene: TRBV29-1; clone size: many; J gene: TRBJ1-1; CDR3 protein: CSVEEGAGSAFF; CDR3 DNA: TGCAGCGTTGAAGAGGGGGCAGGGAGCGCTTTCTTT
D gene: TRBD2; V gene: TRBV20-1; clone size: few; J gene: TRBJ2-2; CDR3 protein: CSASAGWGGGGELFF; CDR3 DNA: TGCAGTGCCTCCGCAGGTTGGGGCGGGGGCGGGGAGCTGTTTTTT
D gene: TRBD2; V gene: TRBV5-1; clone size: .; J gene: TRBJ2-1; CDR3 protein: CASSRGLAGLPAYNEQFF; CDR3 DNA: TGCGCCAGCAGCCGGGGACTAGCGGGCCTTCCAGCCTACAATGAGCAGTTCTTC
D gene: .; V gene: TRBV4-3; clone size: .; J gene: TRBJ1-5; CDR3 protein: CASSQERVQPQHF; CDR3 DNA: TGCGCCAGCAGCCAAGAAAGGGTACAGCCCCAGCATTTT
D gene: TRBD1; V gene: TRBV18; clone size: many; J gene: TRBJ1-4; CDR3 protein: CASSPFQGATNEKLFF; CDR3 DNA: TGTGCCAGCTCACCATTCCAGGGGGCAACTAATGAAAAACTGTTTTTT
D gene: TRBD2; V gene: TRBV7-2; clone size: few; J gene: TRBJ2-7; CDR3 protein: CASSLVGVAGAGEQYF; CDR3 DNA: TGTGCCAGCAGCTTAGTCGGGGTAGCGGGAGCCGGCGAGCAGTACTTC
D gene: .; V gene: TRBV12-3/TRBV12-4; clone size: many; J gene: TRBJ2-1; CDR3 protein: CASSLAQGRNEQFF; CDR3 DNA: TGTGCCAGCAGTTTAGCGCAGGGTCGGAATGAGCAGTTCTTC
D gene: .; V gene: TRBV28; clone size: .; J gene: TRBJ2-7; CDR3 protein: CASTGQFHEQYF; CDR3 DNA: TGTGCCAGCACCGGACAGTTCCACGAGCAGTACTTC
D gene: .; V gene: TRBV5-1; clone size: many; J gene: TRBJ1-1; CDR3 protein: CASSSGRGGLLSAFF; CDR3 DNA: TGCGCCAGCAGCTCGGGGAGAGGGGGGCTTTTGTCGGCTTTCTTT
D gene: TRBD1; V gene: TRBV5-1; clone size: few; J gene: TRBJ1-3; CDR3 protein: CASSSSDRGNTIYF; CDR3 DNA: TGCGCCAGCAGCTCCTCGGACAGGGGAAACACCATATATTTT
D gene: TRBD2; V gene: TRBV20-1; clone size: .; J gene: TRBJ2-7; CDR3 protein: CSARNYGLAGAYEQYF; CDR3 DNA: TGCAGTGCTAGGAATTACGGACTAGCGGGAGCCTACGAGCAGTACTTC
D gene: .; V gene: TRBV4-3; clone size: few; J gene: TRBJ2-1; CDR3 protein: CASSRGTEEKQFF; CDR3 DNA: TGCGCCAGCAGCAGGGGGACGGAAGAGAAGCAGTTCTTC
D gene: TRBD1; V gene: TRBV19; clone size: .; J gene: TRBJ1-1; CDR3 protein: CASITTGPRTEAFF; CDR3 DNA: TGTGCCAGTATCACGACAGGGCCAAGGACTGAAGCTTTCTTT
D gene: .; V gene: TRBV12-3/TRBV12-4; clone size: .; J gene: TRBJ2-5; CDR3 protein: CASRAGTRLVVEEETQYF; CDR3 DNA: TGTGCCAGCAGGGCGGGAACCAGACTAGTGGTGGAGGAAGAGACCCAGTACTTC
D gene: .; V gene: TRBV11-2; clone size: .; J gene: TRBJ1-6; CDR3 protein: CASSPTKSAPLHF; CDR3 DNA: TGTGCCAGCAGCCCCACTAAGTCGGCACCCCTCCACTTT
D gene: TRBD2; V gene: TRBV3-1; clone size: .; J gene: TRBJ2-5; CDR3 protein: CASSRSGTRTEETQYF; CDR3 DNA: TGTGCCAGCAGCCGCAGCGGGACCCGCACAGAAGAGACCCAGTACTTC
D gene: .; V gene: TRBV4-3; clone size: .; J gene: TRBJ2-3; CDR3 protein: CASSQDGGHGTDTQYF; CDR3 DNA: TGCGCCAGCAGCCAAGATGGGGGACATGGCACAGATACGCAGTATTTT
D gene: TRBD1; V gene: TRBV10-3; clone size: .; J gene: TRBJ2-2; CDR3 protein: CATVDRGNTGELFF; CDR3 DNA: TGTGCCACAGTGGACAGGGGAAACACCGGGGAGCTGTTTTTT